Following are 26 T cell receptor beta chains from one sample sequenced in a study of post-analysis software for immune sequencing data. Study results and limitations: A handful of TRBV segments (TRBV5-6, TRBV5-1 and TRBV20-1 among them) occurred more frequently in patients than in controls.

Tagging with unique molecular identifiers was a feature of the TCR beta cDNA libraries. TCRdb reanalysed the PCR reads using MiXCR and keeps one entry per CDR3 protein. The sample lists 500,000 to 600,000 distinct CDR3 sequences; 44% were seen once. The antigens for these receptors are not known. Source material: blood. The receptor set was obtained from a girl aged 5-17 years with multiple sclerosis.

The rearrangement uses TRBV27 and TRBJ2-1; TRBD2 agrees at 10 bases. V was pared by 2 bases and J by 5 bases, with 9 bases of the junction left unmatched. The CDR3 sequence is 17 residues long. The germline CDR1 and CDR2 sequences are MNHEY and SMNVEV (reference sequence). This chain's CDR3 is CASSLIGVAGGDNEQFF. CDR3 DNA: TGTGCCAGCAGTTTAATTGGTGTAGCGGGAGGAGACAATGAGCAGTTCTTC.

The chain links TRBV6-2 or TRBV6-3 to TRBJ2-5, with a tentative D call TRBD2 (6 bases). CDR1 is MNHEY and CDR2 is SVGEGT in the germline V gene. The CDR3 has 15 amino acids. V shed 2 bases and J shed 1 base, with 11 bases lying between them. The CDR3 region has the DNA TGTGCCAGCAGTTACACCGGACTAATCCAAGAGACCCAGTACTTC. It translates to CASSYTGLIQETQYF.

Only a few counts were recorded for this clonotype. This sequence joins TRBV4-1 and TRBJ2-7; 9 bases map to TRBD2. With V trimmed by 0 bases and J by 4 bases, 10 bases remained unmatched. Germline values: CDR1 MGHRA, CDR2 YSYEKL. The CDR3 is made up of 17 amino acids. CDR3 protein: CASSQDLEASGEYEQYF. The CDR3 DNA follows: TGCGCCAGCAGCCAAGATTTGGAGGCTAGCGGGGAATACGAGCAGTACTTC.

With respect to this clonotype: An end of the junction differs from the germline gene, which may be a read error. V usage is TRBV12-3 or TRBV12-4 and J usage is TRBJ1-2, with a possible D match to TRBD1 (5 bases). The CDR3 totals 14 residues. DNA of the CDR3: TGTGCCAGCAGCTACCAGGGTAAGGACTATAGCTACACCTTC. This codes for CASSYQGKDYSYTF.

This clonotype came up a few times. J is TRBJ2-5 and V is TRBV15, with a tentative D call TRBD2 (6 bases). CDR1 is LNHNV and CDR2 is YYDKDF in the germline V gene (reference sequence). Deletions cut 5 bases from V and 2 bases from J, with 12 bases between. This CDR3 is 14 amino acids long. CDR3 residues: CATSWAGLQETQYF. CDR3 DNA sequence: TGTGCCACCAGCTGGGCGGGGCTACAAGAGACCCAGTACTTC. The complete variable domain, with remaining parts taken from reference TRBV15 and TRBJ2-5, reads DAMVIQNPRYQVTQFGKPVTLSCSQTLNHNVMYWYQQKSSQAPKLLFHYYDKDFNNEADTPDNFQSRRPNTSFCFLDIRSPGLGDTAMYLCATSWAGLQETQYFGPGTRLLVL.

The chain uses TRBV7-9 and TRBJ1-6; TRBD1 aligns across 7 bases. Germline CDR1 SEHNR, CDR2 FQNEAQ (reference sequence). This CDR3 spans 12 amino acids. With 5 bases clipped from V and 13 bases from J, the junction kept 5 bases outside the gene matches. The CDR3 is CASSNRGPPLHF. CDR3 sequence (DNA): TGTGCCAGCAGCAACAGGGGCCCTCCCCTCCACTTT. Full variable domain (outside the CDR3, taken from reference TRBV7-9 and TRBJ1-6): DTGVSQNPRHKITKRGQNVTFRCDPISEHNRLYWYRQTLGQGPEFLTYFQNEAQLEKSRLLSDRFSAERPKGSFSTLEIQRTEQGDSAMYLCASSNRGPPLHFGNGTRLTVT.

A few counts support this clonotype. The CDR3 here is CSAGSGGSGVTDTQYF. CDR3 DNA sequence: TGCAGCGCGGGATCCGGGGGTAGCGGGGTTACAGATACGCAGTATTTT. This chain uses TRBV29-1 with TRBJ2-3; 8 positions agree with TRBD2. Germline V gene data show CDR1 as SQVTM and CDR2 as ANQGSEA. There are 16 residues in the CDR3. With V trimmed by 7 bases and J by 3 bases, 15 bases remained unmatched.

The J gene is TRBJ2-7, the V gene TRBV7-9; maybe TRBD1 (5 bases). V lost 5 bases and J lost 3, with 20 bases in between. The length of the CDR3 is 16 residues. Germline CDR1 reads SEHNR; CDR2 reads FQNEAQ (reference sequence). The CDR3 coding sequence is TGTGCCAGCAGCCCCAACGCGGCAGGGCTAATCTACGAGCAGTACTTC. Amino acids: CASSPNAAGLIYEQYF.

The rearrangement uses TRBV4-1 and TRBJ2-3, with 8 bases that match TRBD2. V lost 7 bases to trimming and J lost 2 bases; unmatched junction nucleotides: 8. This CDR3 contains 15 residues. Germline values: CDR1 MGHRA, CDR2 YSYEKL. CDR3 DNA: TGCGCCAGCATCGGGGGGGCGGGGCCCACAGATACGCAGTATTTT. This sequence encodes CASIGGAGPTDTQYF.

This clonotype appeared many times. V is TRBV20-1 and J is TRBJ2-7; 7 nucleotides agree with TRBD2. The CDR3 has 16 amino acids. V gave up 6 bases and J gave up 6 bases; unmatched junction bases: 20. From germline, CDR1 is DFQATT and CDR2 SNEGSKA (reference sequence). The CDR3 loop reads CSAVMGPAGPRGEQYF. The CDR3 nucleotides read TGCAGTGCCGTGATGGGACCAGCGGGGCCAAGGGGCGAGCAGTACTTC.

This clonotype came up a few times. The chain joins TRBV12-3 or TRBV12-4 to TRBJ2-7; no clear D gene. This CDR3 is built from 14 residues. Trimming left V 5 bases short and J 0 bases short, with 11 bases between. This CDR3 reads CASSPGGPSYEQYF. CDR3 coding DNA: TGTGCCAGCAGTCCGGGTGGGCCCTCCTACGAGCAGTACTTC.

The J gene is TRBJ1-1, the V gene TRBV3-1; D not certain. Germline loops: CDR1 LGHDT, CDR2 YNNKEL (reference sequence). Between the trimmed V and J ends, which lost 4 bases and 3 bases, there was a span of 9 bases. The CDR3 is 13 residues long. The CDR3, as DNA: TGTGCCAGCAGCCCCCGCAAGGACACTGAAGCTTTCTTT. This gives the protein CASSPRKDTEAFF.

The CDR3, as DNA: TGTGCCAGCGGACAAGGAGGATCCATCTACGAGCAGTACTTC. This encodes CASGQGGSIYEQYF. This chain links TRBV19 with TRBJ2-7; D may be TRBD1 or TRBD2 (5 bases each). V was clipped by 9 bases and J by 3 bases, with 18 bases between them. CDR1 LNHDA and CDR2 SQIVND come from the germline V gene (reference sequence). The CDR3 totals 14 residues.

With regard to this clonotype: One end of the junction does not line up with germline, which may come from a read error. The rearrangement links TRBV12-3 or TRBV12-4 to TRBJ2-3, with 12 bases aligning to TRBD2. The CDR3 runs to 15 residues. The DNA for the CDR3 is TGTGCCAGCAGGGGACTAGCGGGCATAGCAGATGCGCAGTATTTT. Translating gives CASRGLAGIADAQYF.

J is TRBJ2-5 and V is TRBV12-3 or TRBV12-4; D ambiguous. The better agreement between TRBJ2-7 and the DNA end casts doubt on the J call. CDR3 length equals 13 residues. CDR3 region: CASSFNTRDEQYF. CDR3 in DNA: TGTGCCAGCAGTTTCAACACTCGTGACGAGCAGTACTTC.

The rearrangement uses TRBV29-1 and TRBJ2-5; 10 bases align to TRBD2. Looked up from germline, CDR1 is SQVTM and CDR2 is ANQGSEA. V trimming: 0 bases; J trimming: 5 bases; junction bases outside the gene matches: 9. This CDR3 contains 16 residues. The CDR3 is CSVEDSSGRARETQYF. DNA of the CDR3: TGCAGCGTTGAAGATTCCAGCGGGAGGGCGAGGGAGACCCAGTACTTC.

The chain links TRBV27 to TRBJ2-1; D is perhaps TRBD1 (6 bases). This CDR3 spans 15 amino acids. The V gene lost 0 bases and the J gene lost 7 bases, with 13 bases spanning the gap. Per the germline V gene, CDR1 is MNHEY and CDR2 is SMNVEV (reference sequence). Here the CDR3 DNA reads TGTGCCAGCAGTTTATCCCCACAGGGTTGGAATGAGCAGTTCTTC. Its translation: CASSLSPQGWNEQFF.

The rearrangement links TRBV6-6 to TRBJ2-1, with 7 bases matching TRBD2. The germline CDR1 and CDR2 sequences are MNHNY and SVGAGI (reference sequence). The CDR3 spans 14 residues. Germline trimming cut 0 bases from V and 10 bases from J; bases unmatched to any gene: 6. CDR3 bases: TGTGCCAGCAGTTACTCGACCAGCGGGAAGGAGCAGTTCTTC. This gives the protein CASSYSTSGKEQFF.

The CDR3 DNA is TGCAGCGTTACGGACGAGAACCGGGATACGCAGTATTTT. This encodes CSVTDENRDTQYF. The rearrangement uses TRBV29-1 and TRBJ2-3; D unresolved. V lost 5 bases and J lost 6, with 15 bases in between. Germline assignment: CDR1 SQVTM and CDR2 ANQGSEA. This CDR3 region has 13 residues.

The chain has TRBV5-1 and TRBJ2-2; 11 nucleotides align to TRBD2. J lost 7 bases, V lost 3 bases, and 11 bases had no gene match. Per germline, CDR1 SGHRS and CDR2 YFSETQ. This CDR3 spans 17 amino acids. CDR3 sequence reads: CASSSAGLAGGDGELFF. The CDR3 nucleotides read TGCGCCAGCAGCTCGGCGGGCCTAGCGGGAGGTGACGGGGAGCTGTTTTTT.

This clonotype was counted once. The rearrangement joins TRBV5-1 to TRBJ2-7; D is tentatively TRBD1 or TRBD2 (5 bases each). V lost 3 bases and J 1 base, leaving 17 bases between the germline ends. This CDR3 spans 16 amino acids. Germline CDR1 SGHRS, CDR2 YFSETQ. CDR3 sequence (DNA): TGCGCCAGCAGCTCCGACAGTACTGGGGAGTCCTACGAGCAGTACTTC. As protein: CASSSDSTGESYEQYF.

This clonotype occurred a few times. The chain combines TRBV27 with TRBJ2-5; weak D call: TRBD1 (6 bases). Germline-derived CDR1 and CDR2 are MNHEY and SMNVEV (reference sequence). This CDR3 comprises 15 residues. Trimming shortened V by 2 bases and J by 2 bases, and 12 bases separated the two germline ends. CDR3 region: CASSLKGVWQETQYF. DNA for the CDR3: TGTGCCAGCAGTTTAAAGGGGGTGTGGCAAGAGACCCAGTACTTC.

This clonotype was picked up many times. This rearrangement joins TRBV29-1 to TRBJ2-7; D may be TRBD1 or TRBD2 (5 bases each). V was clipped by 4 bases and J by 3 bases, with 13 bases between them. This CDR3 region has 13 residues. Germline V gene data show CDR1 as SQVTM and CDR2 as ANQGSEA. The CDR3 nucleotides are TGCAGCGTTGTATGGGACGGTCACTACGAGCAGTACTTC. This sequence encodes CSVVWDGHYEQYF.

This chain uses TRBV6-4 with TRBJ2-3, with 9 bases fitting TRBD2. The CDR3 has 16 amino acids. V lost 5 bases to trimming and J lost 0 bases; unmatched junction nucleotides: 6. CDR1 and CDR2 (germline): MRHNA, SNTAGT. The CDR3 protein is CASSTLAGDSTDTQYF. The DNA of the CDR3 is TGTGCCAGCAGTACCTTAGCGGGGGACAGCACAGATACGCAGTATTTT.

This clonotype turned up a few times. The chain employs TRBV20-1 and TRBJ2-7; D may be TRBD2 (5 bases). CDR3 length equals 12 residues. In germline, CDR1 is DFQATT, CDR2 SNEGSKA (reference sequence). Trimming left V 6 bases short and J 6 bases short, with 15 bases between. The CDR3 sequence: CSAARESAEQYF. In nucleotides, the CDR3 is TGCAGTGCGGCGAGGGAATCGGCCGAGCAGTACTTC.

The chain couples TRBV25-1 to TRBJ2-3; D remains ambiguous. With 0 bases removed from V and 9 bases from J, the gap between germline ends came to 13 bases. Germline CDR1 and CDR2: MGHDK and SYGVNS. The CDR3 is 14 amino acids. The CDR3 sequence: CASSEYSRGDTQYF. CDR3 nucleotide sequence: TGTGCCAGCAGTGAATATTCCCGTGGAGACACGCAGTATTTT.